Presented here are 18 T cell receptor beta chains from one specimen sequenced in a study of cytomegalovirus exposure and HLA in healthy donors. Researchers ran the PCR with 60 Vbeta and 13 Jbeta primers. TCRdb's table, derived via immunoSEQ multiplex PCR, lists solely in-frame clones and lacks some. This table holds roughly 170,000 clones, 80% to 90% found once. Sequencing was carried out using PBMCs. The receptors shown here come from a girl under 10 years old in good health and CMV-seropositive.

The gene calls are TRBV30 and TRBJ1-1, with D unresolved. CDR3 size: 13 residues. Germline V gene sequence: CDR1 GTSNPN, CDR2 SVGIG (reference sequence). Trimming removed 5 bases from V and 0 bases from J, with 10 bases in between. The chain's CDR3 is CAWFGGMNTEAFF. The CDR3 DNA reads TGTGCCTGGTTCGGAGGCATGAACACTGAAGCTTTCTTT.

The V call is TRBV6-1, the J call TRBJ1-5; 7 bases agree with TRBD1. Germline V gene lookup returns CDR1 MNHNS and CDR2 SASEGT. The CDR3 is 14 residues long. The ends lost 5 bases at V and 6 bases at J; junction bases unmatched: 7. In nucleotides, the CDR3 is TGTGCCAGCAGTCCACCCCGGGACAGTCAGCCCCAGCATTTT. Amino acids: CASSPPRDSQPQHF.

The chain combines TRBV28 with TRBJ2-7; TRBD1 is a possible D gene (7 bases). The ends were cut back, 7 bases at V and 1 base at J, with 17 bases in the middle. From germline, CDR1 is MDHEN and CDR2 SYDVKM. This CDR3 has 15 amino acids. The CDR3 reads CASNPGGYESYEQYF. The DNA for the CDR3 is TGTGCCAGCAACCCAGGGGGGTACGAGTCCTACGAGCAGTACTTC.

The chain combines TRBV28 with TRBJ2-3; 8 bases map to TRBD1. The ends lost 5 bases at V and 8 bases at J; junction bases unmatched: 9. The CDR3 is 14 amino acids. Germline V gene sequence: CDR1 MDHEN, CDR2 SYDVKM. DNA for the CDR3: TGTGCCAGCAGTCCGACAGGGGAGGAAGGTACGCAGTATTTT. Protein sequence: CASSPTGEEGTQYF.

The rearrangement uses TRBV29-1 and TRBJ2-1; 15 nucleotides match TRBD2. Germline CDR1 and CDR2: SQVTM and ANQGSEA. The CDR3 totals 15 residues. J was trimmed by 4 bases and V by 6 bases; bases with no gene match: 4. The CDR3 spells CSVGTSGRLYNEQFF. The DNA of the CDR3 is TGCAGCGTCGGGACTAGCGGGAGGCTATACAATGAGCAGTTCTTC.

The chain employs TRBV30 and TRBJ2-2; no definite D call. Germline V gives CDR1 GTSNPN, CDR2 SVGIG (reference sequence). This CDR3 has 10 residues. The V end was cut by 8 bases, the J end by 3 bases, with 4 bases between. CDR3 in amino acids: CAQYTGELFF. The CDR3 DNA follows: TGTGCCCAATACACCGGGGAGCTGTTTTTT.

DNA of the CDR3: TGTGCCAGCAGTTCAACAGAAACAGGGGGCGGCGTTAGGTCCTACAATGAGCAGTTCTTC. Amino acids: CASSSTETGGGVRSYNEQFF. V usage is TRBV7-8 and J usage is TRBJ2-1, with TRBD1 matching over 9 bases. Germline CDR1 is SGHVS and CDR2 is FQNEAQ. Trimming cost V 6 bases and J 1 base; bases outside gene matches: 19. CDR3 length: 20 residues.

The chain joins TRBV6-6 to TRBJ1-1; 8 positions match TRBD1. CDR1 and CDR2 (germline): MNHNY, SVGAGI (reference sequence). CDR3 size: 14 residues. Germline trimming cut 6 bases from V and 1 base from J; bases unmatched to any gene: 4. The CDR3 bases are TGTGCCAGCAGCTACAGGGGGACGAACACTGAAGCTTTCTTT. Translating it yields CASSYRGTNTEAFF.

The J gene is TRBJ2-3, the V gene TRBV6-1, with 7 bases matching TRBD2. Germline V gives CDR1 MNHNS, CDR2 SASEGT. J lost 6 bases, V lost 4 bases, and 19 bases had no gene match. The CDR3 loop spans 18 amino acids. As DNA, the CDR3 is TGTGCCAGCAGTGCCATTACGTTGGGGGGGATAGGGGCGGATACGCAGTATTTT. Encoded protein: CASSAITLGGIGADTQYF.

The rearrangement links TRBV11-2 to TRBJ2-5, with D perhaps matching TRBD2 (5 bases). The V gene's germline CDR1 is SGHAT and CDR2 FQNNGV. The CDR3 runs to 16 residues. Trimming removed 3 bases at V and 0 bases at J, with 14 bases between. The CDR3 loop is CASSFGSGTYQETQYF. The CDR3 nucleotides read TGTGCCAGCAGCTTCGGGTCGGGAACGTACCAAGAGACCCAGTACTTC.

This clone has just one count. The gene calls are TRBV5-1 and TRBJ2-5; 7 positions agree with TRBD1. The germline V gene has CDR1 SGHRS and CDR2 YFSETQ. This CDR3 is built from 14 residues. J lost 3 bases, V lost 6 bases, and 8 bases had no gene match. CDR3 residues: CASTPTTGEETQYF. CDR3 bases: TGCGCCAGCACCCCTACAACAGGGGAAGAGACCCAGTACTTC.

V and J are TRBV6-5 and TRBJ2-7; the match to TRBD1 covers 7 bases. The germline gives CDR1 MNHEY, CDR2 SVGAGI. J gave up 2 bases and V 8 bases, and 3 bases lay outside the gene matches. This CDR3 contains 12 residues. For the CDR3, the DNA is TGTGCCAGCTTAGACAGGGCCTACGAGCAGTACTTC. It encodes CASLDRAYEQYF.

The rearrangement links TRBV27 to TRBJ2-7; D remains unclear. The V and J ends lost 5 bases and 3 bases respectively, with 11 bases between them. This CDR3 has 13 amino acids. The V gene's germline CDR1 is MNHEY and CDR2 SMNVEV (reference sequence). CDR3: CASSPQHDYEQYF. DNA for the CDR3: TGTGCCAGCAGTCCTCAACACGACTACGAGCAGTACTTC.

The chain employs TRBV6-5 and TRBJ1-1, with TRBD1 identical over 7 bases. The ends lost 7 bases at V and 4 bases at J; junction bases unmatched: 9. Per germline, CDR1 MNHEY and CDR2 SVGAGI. This CDR3 has 14 residues. The CDR3 loop reads CASKQDRPITEAFF. CDR3 in DNA: TGTGCCAGCAAGCAGGACAGGCCCATCACTGAAGCTTTCTTT.

V usage is TRBV5-4 and J usage is TRBJ2-7; D unclear. The CDR3 extends over 15 amino acids. V lost 4 bases, J lost 0 bases, and 14 bases lay in between. Germline assignment: CDR1 SGHNT and CDR2 YYREEE (reference sequence). This chain's CDR3 is CASSLPGPSSYEQYF. Written as DNA, the CDR3 is TGTGCCAGCAGCCTTCCAGGCCCCAGCTCCTACGAGCAGTACTTC.

This clone was detected once. This chain links TRBV11-2 with TRBJ1-1; D is uncertain. The CDR3 is made up of 15 amino acids. Deletions cut 6 bases from V and 4 bases from J, with 18 bases between. CDR1 SGHAT and CDR2 FQNNGV come from the germline V gene. CDR3 amino acids: CASRTPLGYVTEAFF. CDR3 DNA: TGTGCCAGCAGGACCCCTCTAGGATATGTCACTGAAGCTTTCTTT. The whole variable domain, remainder taken from reference TRBV11-2 and TRBJ1-1, is EAGVAQSPRYKIIEKRQSVAFWCNPISGHATLYWYQQILGQGPKLLIQFQNNGVVDDSQLPKDRFSAERLKGVDSTLKIQPAKLEDSAVYLCASRTPLGYVTEAFFGQGTRLTVV.

V is TRBV4-1 and J is TRBJ1-1; no definite D call. The ends were cut back, 3 bases at V and 2 bases at J, with 10 bases in the middle. CDR3 size: 14 residues. From germline, CDR1 is MGHRA and CDR2 YSYEKL. This CDR3 is CASSHPLRNTEAFF. CDR3 sequence (DNA): TGCGCCAGCAGCCACCCTCTACGAAACACTGAAGCTTTCTTT.

CDR3 protein: CASSLDQGYYGYTF. DNA of the CDR3: TGCGCCAGCAGCTTGGATCAGGGTTATTATGGCTACACCTTC. The rearrangement uses TRBV5-1 and TRBJ1-2; perhaps TRBD1 as D (5 bases). Germline V gene data show CDR1 as SGHRS and CDR2 as YFSETQ. The V end lost 0 bases, the J end lost 5 bases, and 11 bases lay between the germline ends. The CDR3 spans 14 residues.